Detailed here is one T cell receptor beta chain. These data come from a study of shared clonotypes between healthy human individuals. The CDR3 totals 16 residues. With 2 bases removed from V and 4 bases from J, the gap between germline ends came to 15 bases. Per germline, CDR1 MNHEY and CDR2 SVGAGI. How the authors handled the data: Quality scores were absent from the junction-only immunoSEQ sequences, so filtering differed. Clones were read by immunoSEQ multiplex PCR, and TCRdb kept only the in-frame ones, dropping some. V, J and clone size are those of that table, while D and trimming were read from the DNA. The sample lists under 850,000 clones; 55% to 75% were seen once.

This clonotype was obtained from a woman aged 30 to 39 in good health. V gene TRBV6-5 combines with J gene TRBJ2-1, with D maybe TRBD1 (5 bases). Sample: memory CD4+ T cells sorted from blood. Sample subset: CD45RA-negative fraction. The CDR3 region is CASSYTTMGRYNEQFF. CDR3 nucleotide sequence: TGTGCCAGCAGTTACACCACTATGGGGCGGTACAATGAGCAGTTCTTC.